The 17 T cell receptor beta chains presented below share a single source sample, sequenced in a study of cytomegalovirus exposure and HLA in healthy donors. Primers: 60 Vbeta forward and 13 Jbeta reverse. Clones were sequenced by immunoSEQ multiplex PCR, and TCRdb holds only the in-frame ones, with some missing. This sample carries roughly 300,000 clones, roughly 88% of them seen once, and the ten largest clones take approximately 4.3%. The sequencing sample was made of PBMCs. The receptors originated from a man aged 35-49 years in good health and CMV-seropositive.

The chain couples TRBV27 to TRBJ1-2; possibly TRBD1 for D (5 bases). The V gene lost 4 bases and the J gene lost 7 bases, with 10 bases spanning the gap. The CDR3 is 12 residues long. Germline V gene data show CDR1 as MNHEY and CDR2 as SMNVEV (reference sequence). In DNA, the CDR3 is TGTGCCAGCAGTTCGACAGCGTCTGGCTACACCTTC. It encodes CASSSTASGYTF.

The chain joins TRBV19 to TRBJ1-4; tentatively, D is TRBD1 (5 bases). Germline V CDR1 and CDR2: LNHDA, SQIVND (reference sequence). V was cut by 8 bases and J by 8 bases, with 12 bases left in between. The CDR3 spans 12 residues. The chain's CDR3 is CASGASREKLFF. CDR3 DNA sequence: TGTGCCAGTGGGGCTTCTCGGGAAAAACTGTTTTTT. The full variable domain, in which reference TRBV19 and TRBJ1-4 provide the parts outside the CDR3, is DGGITQSPKYLFRKEGQNVTLSCEQNLNHDAMYWYRQDPGQGLRLIYYSQIVNDFQKGDIAEGYSVSREKKESFPLTVTSAQKNPTAFYLCASGASREKLFFGSGTQLSVL.

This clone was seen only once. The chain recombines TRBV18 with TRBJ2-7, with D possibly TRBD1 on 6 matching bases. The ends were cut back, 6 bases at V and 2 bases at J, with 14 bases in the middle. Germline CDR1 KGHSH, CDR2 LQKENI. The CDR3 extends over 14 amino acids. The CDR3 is CASSPDSRTYEQYF. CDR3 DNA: TGTGCCAGCTCGCCGGACAGCCGGACCTACGAGCAGTACTTC.

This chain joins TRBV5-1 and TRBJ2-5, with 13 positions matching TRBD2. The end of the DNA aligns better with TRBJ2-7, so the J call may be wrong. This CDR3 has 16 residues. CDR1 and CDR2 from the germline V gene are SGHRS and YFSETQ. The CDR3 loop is CASSLGLAGGFNEQYF. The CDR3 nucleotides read TGCGCCAGCAGCTTGGGACTAGCGGGAGGTTTCAACGAGCAGTACTTC.

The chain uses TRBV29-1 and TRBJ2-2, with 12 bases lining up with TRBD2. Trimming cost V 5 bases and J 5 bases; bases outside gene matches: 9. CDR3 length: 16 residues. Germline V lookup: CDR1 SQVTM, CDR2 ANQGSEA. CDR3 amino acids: CSVFLAGGPRTGELFF. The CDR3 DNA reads TGCAGCGTTTTTCTAGCGGGAGGGCCGAGGACCGGGGAGCTGTTTTTT.

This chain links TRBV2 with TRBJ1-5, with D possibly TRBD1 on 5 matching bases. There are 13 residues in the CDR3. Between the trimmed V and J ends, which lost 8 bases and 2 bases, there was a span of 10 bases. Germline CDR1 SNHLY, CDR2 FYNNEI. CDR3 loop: CASRMGRNQPQHF. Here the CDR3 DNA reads TGTGCCAGCCGTATGGGGCGCAATCAGCCCCAGCATTTT.

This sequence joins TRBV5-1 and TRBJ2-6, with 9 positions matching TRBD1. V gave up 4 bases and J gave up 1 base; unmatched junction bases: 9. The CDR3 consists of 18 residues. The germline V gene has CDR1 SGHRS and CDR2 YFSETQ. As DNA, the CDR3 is TGCGCCAGCAGCCCCGGACAGGGGATGTTGTCTGGGGCCAACGTCCTGACTTTC. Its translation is CASSPGQGMLSGANVLTF.

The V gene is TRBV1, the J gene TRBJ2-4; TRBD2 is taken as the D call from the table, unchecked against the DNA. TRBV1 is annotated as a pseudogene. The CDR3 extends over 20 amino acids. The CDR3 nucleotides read TGCACCAGCAGCCGGTGGGGAGCTAGCGGGCTTAGGGCGGCCAAAAACATTCAGTACTTC. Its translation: CTSSRWGASGLRAAKNIQYF.

The CDR3 here is CSVSGTGTYNEQFF. The CDR3 DNA reads as TGCAGCGTTTCCGGGACAGGGACATACAATGAGCAGTTCTTC. The chain carries TRBV29-1 and TRBJ2-1, with 9 bases fitting TRBD1. There are 14 residues in the CDR3. Germline CDR1 and CDR2: SQVTM and ANQGSEA. V was pared by 5 bases and J by 4 bases, with 6 bases of the junction left unmatched.

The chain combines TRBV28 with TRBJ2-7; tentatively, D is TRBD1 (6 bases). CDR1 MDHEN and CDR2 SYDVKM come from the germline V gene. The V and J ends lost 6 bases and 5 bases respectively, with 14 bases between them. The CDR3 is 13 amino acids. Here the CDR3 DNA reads TGTGCCAGCAGGGGAACAGGGCCCCACGAGCAGTACTTC. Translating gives CASRGTGPHEQYF.

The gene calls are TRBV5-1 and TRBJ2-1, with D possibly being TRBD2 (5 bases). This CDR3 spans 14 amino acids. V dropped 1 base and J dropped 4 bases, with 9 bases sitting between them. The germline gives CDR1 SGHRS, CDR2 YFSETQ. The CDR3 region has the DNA TGCGCCAGCAGCTTGACTCAGCGGTACAATGAGCAGTTCTTC. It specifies CASSLTQRYNEQFF. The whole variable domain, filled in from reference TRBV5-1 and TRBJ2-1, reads KAGVTQTPRYLIKTRGQQVTLSCSPISGHRSVSWYQQTPGQGLQFLFEYFSETQRNKGNFPGRFSGRQFSNSRSEMNVSTLELGDSALYLCASSLTQRYNEQFFGPGTRLTVL.

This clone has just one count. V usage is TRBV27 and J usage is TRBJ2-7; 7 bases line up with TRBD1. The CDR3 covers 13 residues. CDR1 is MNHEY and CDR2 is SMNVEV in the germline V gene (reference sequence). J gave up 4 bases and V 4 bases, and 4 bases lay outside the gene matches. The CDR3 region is CASSYGQDYEQYF. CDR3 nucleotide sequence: TGTGCCAGCAGTTACGGACAGGATTACGAGCAGTACTTC.

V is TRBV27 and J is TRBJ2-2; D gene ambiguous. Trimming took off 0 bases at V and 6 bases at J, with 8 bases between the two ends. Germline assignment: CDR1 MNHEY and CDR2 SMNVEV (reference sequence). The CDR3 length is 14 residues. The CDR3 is CASSLSGVPGELFF. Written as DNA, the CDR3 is TGTGCCAGCAGTTTATCGGGCGTCCCCGGGGAGCTGTTTTTT.

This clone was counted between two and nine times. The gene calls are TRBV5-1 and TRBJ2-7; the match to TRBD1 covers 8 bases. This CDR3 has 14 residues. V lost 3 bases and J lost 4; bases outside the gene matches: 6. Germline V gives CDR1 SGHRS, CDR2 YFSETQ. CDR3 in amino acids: CASSSDRVLYEQYF. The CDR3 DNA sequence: TGCGCCAGCAGCTCGGACAGGGTGTTATACGAGCAGTACTTC.

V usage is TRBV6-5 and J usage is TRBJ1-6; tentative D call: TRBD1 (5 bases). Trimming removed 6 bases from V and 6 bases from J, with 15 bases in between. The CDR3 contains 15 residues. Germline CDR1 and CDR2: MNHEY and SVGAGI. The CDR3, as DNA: TGTGCCAGCAGACAAACCGGGACTCTTAATTCACCCCTCCACTTT. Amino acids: CASRQTGTLNSPLHF.

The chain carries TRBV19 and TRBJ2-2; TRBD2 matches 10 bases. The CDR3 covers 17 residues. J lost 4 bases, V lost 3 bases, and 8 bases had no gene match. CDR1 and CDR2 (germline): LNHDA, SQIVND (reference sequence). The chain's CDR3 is CASSMRLAGWVTGELFF. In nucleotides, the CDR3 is TGTGCCAGTAGTATGAGACTAGCGGGTTGGGTCACCGGGGAGCTGTTTTTT.

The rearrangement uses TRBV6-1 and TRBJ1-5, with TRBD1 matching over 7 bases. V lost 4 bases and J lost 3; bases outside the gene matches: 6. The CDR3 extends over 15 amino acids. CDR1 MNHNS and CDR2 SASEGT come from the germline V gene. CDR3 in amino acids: CASSAPGQINQPQHF. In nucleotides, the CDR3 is TGTGCCAGCAGTGCCCCGGGACAGATCAATCAGCCCCAGCATTTT.